This T cell receptor beta chain emerged from a study of identical twins. Unique molecular identifiers were present on the cDNA, and a universal primer site came from template switching. Using its own MiXCR run on the 5' RACE reads, TCRdb lists one record per CDR3 protein. In the table there are roughly 470,000 distinct CDR3 sequences, over 11% of which are singletons. These sequences were also reported in another study, on yellow fever vaccine responses in identical twins. This second report adds: Vaccine-induced T cell responses in twins were reportedly observed to appear partly convergent, partly personalized.

The receptor was isolated from a woman aged 18-29 years in good health. Material for sequencing was CD4+ T cells sorted from blood.

The CDR3 DNA sequence: TGCGCCAGCAGCGCGGGACTAGCGGGAACCCACGAGCAGTACTTC. Protein sequence: CASSAGLAGTHEQYF. The chain has TRBV5-1 and TRBJ2-7; TRBD2 matches at 13 bases. The CDR3 is 15 residues long. V was clipped by 4 bases and J by 5 bases; unmatched bases: 6. CDR1 is SGHRS and CDR2 is YFSETQ in the germline V gene. Together with reference TRBV5-1 and TRBJ2-7, the CDR3 gives the full variable domain: KAGVTQTPRYLIKTRGQQVTLSCSPISGHRSVSWYQQTPGQGLQFLFEYFSETQRNKGNFPGRFSGRQFSNSRSEMNVSTLELGDSALYLCASSAGLAGTHEQYFGPGTRLTVT.